Listed below are T cell receptor beta chains from one sample, sequenced in a study of control samples from healthy donors and cancer patients. Clones were read by immunoSEQ multiplex PCR, and TCRdb kept only the in-frame ones, dropping some. The sample lists roughly 120,000 clones, about 93% occurring once. Sequenced sample: PBMCs. Receptor source: a man between 50 and 59 years old with head and neck cancer. Both conserved end residues are part of each CDR3. Each record gives: J gene, clone size, V gene, D gene, CDR3 DNA, CDR3 protein. D genes are given only for firm matches. Expanded clones get a size class; other rows say once, few or many, or leave the size out.

TRBJ1-1	-	TRBV19	-	TGTGCCAGTAGTATCCTCCACGGCAGGAGAGACACTGAAGCTTTCTTT	CASSILHGRRDTEAFF
TRBJ1-2	-	TRBV7-2	-	TGTGCCAGCAGCCCATCCAATGGCTACACCTTC	CASSPSNGYTF
TRBJ2-5	-	TRBV7-2	-	TGTGCCAGCAGCTTAGACCGGAGGGAGACCCAGTACTTC	CASSLDRRETQYF
TRBJ1-1	-	TRBV5-1	-	TGCGCCAGCAGCTTTACCCCTAACACTGAAGCTTTCTTT	CASSFTPNTEAFF
TRBJ2-6	-	TRBV7-5	-	TGTGTCAGAAGCCCCCAAGTCCAGGGGGCGGCACACTCTGGGGCCAACGTCCTGACTTTC	CVRSPQVQGAAHSGANVLTF
TRBJ2-7	once	TRBV19	TRBD1	TGTGCCAGTAGTACCGGACAGGGTACCTACGAGCAGTACTTC	CASSTGQGTYEQYF
TRBJ1-2	-	TRBV7-9	TRBD1	TGTGCCAGCAGCGATACTGACAGGGACTATGGCTACACCTTC	CASSDTDRDYGYTF
TRBJ1-6	-	TRBV5-4	-	TGTGCCAGCAGCTTGATCGAGACACAACCCCTCCACTTT	CASSLIETQPLHF
TRBJ2-3	-	TRBV11-2	TRBD2	TGTGCCAGCAGTTCTACCTTTTTTAGCGGGGGGCGCACAGATACGCAGTATTTT	CASSSTFFSGGRTDTQYF
TRBJ2-2	-	TRBV6-5	-	TGTGCCAGCAGTTTGGGACCAAACACCGGGGAGCTGTTTTTT	CASSLGPNTGELFF
TRBJ1-2	medium-sized	TRBV7-8	-	TGTGCCAGCAGTCCCGGAGGGGACGGCTATGGCTACACCTTC	CASSPGGDGYGYTF
TRBJ1-4	once	TRBV28	TRBD1	TGTGCCAGCAGCCCTGGGGGGACAGCTAATGAAAAACTGTTTTTT	CASSPGGTANEKLFF
TRBJ1-2	-	TRBV6-5	-	TGTGCCAGCAGTTACTCGCCACCGGCCCCCTATGGCTACACCTTC	CASSYSPPAPYGYTF
TRBJ2-1	-	TRBV6-5	TRBD2	TGTGCCAGCAGTTTCAGCGGGGAGAACCACTACAATGAGCAGTTCTTC	CASSFSGENHYNEQFF
TRBJ1-1	once	TRBV3-1/TRBV3-2	-	TGTGCCAGCAGCCCCGGGACATTTAGAGCTTTCTTT	CASSPGTFRAFF
TRBJ1-2	-	TRBV18	-	TGTGCCAGCTCACCACTAACAGGAGCTAACTATGGCTACACCTTC	CASSPLTGANYGYTF
TRBJ1-2	-	TRBV30	-	TGTGCCTGGAACTTGGGGGCGCGGGTACATGGCTACACCTTC	CAWNLGARVHGYTF
TRBJ2-7	-	TRBV14	-	TGTGCCAGCAGCATACAGGGATACGAGCAGTACTTC	CASSIQGYEQYF
TRBJ2-2	-	TRBV7-8	-	TGTGCCAGCAGAGCTCTTCGGGGGTTCACCGGGGAGCTGTTTTTT	CASRALRGFTGELFF
TRBJ2-5	-	TRBV7-2	-	TGTGCCAGCAGCCTATCGTCGAGGTCCTGGGAGACCCAGTACTTC	CASSLSSRSWETQYF